Below are 21 T cell receptor beta chains sequenced from a single sample in a study of cytomegalovirus exposure and HLA in healthy donors. Method: immunoSEQ multiplex PCR; TCRdb's copy keeps in-frame clones and lacks some. The sample gives approximately 180,000 clones, 86% of which show up once; roughly 2.5% is in the top ten. Sequencing was performed on PBMCs. These receptors all come from a man aged 18 to 30 in good health and CMV-seropositive.

This clone was observed a handful of times. This chain connects TRBV2 to TRBJ1-4, with D perhaps TRBD1 (6 bases). The CDR3 length is 15 residues. Trimming took off 5 bases at V and 5 bases at J, with 15 bases between the two ends. Germline values: CDR1 SNHLY, CDR2 FYNNEI. The CDR3 loop reads CASSTRPGHNEKLFF. The CDR3 DNA follows: TGTGCCAGCAGTACCCGGCCGGGACACAATGAAAAACTGTTTTTT.

The chain employs TRBV10-3 and TRBJ1-3, with D unclear. The CDR3 is made up of 11 amino acids. CDR1 is ENHRY, CDR2 SYGVKD, per germline. The V and J ends lost 8 bases and 2 bases respectively, with 4 bases between them. This CDR3 reads CAIEAGNTIYF. The CDR3 DNA sequence: TGTGCCATCGAGGCTGGAAACACCATATATTTT.

The chain joins TRBV5-4 to TRBJ2-5; TRBD1 aligns across 7 bases. In germline, CDR1 is SGHNT, CDR2 YYREEE (reference sequence). CDR3 length: 18 residues. Unmatched junction bases numbered 18, after V lost 3 bases and J lost 4 bases. The chain's CDR3 is CASSSPGQMDLRGETQYF. In nucleotides, the CDR3 is TGTGCCAGCAGCTCTCCGGGACAGATGGATCTTAGGGGAGAGACCCAGTACTTC. Full variable domain (rest looked up from reference TRBV5-4 and TRBJ2-5): ETGVTQSPTHLIKTRGQQVTLRCSSQSGHNTVSWYQQALGQGPQFIFQYYREEENGRGNFPPRFSGLQFPNYSSELNVNALELDDSALYLCASSSPGQMDLRGETQYFGPGTRLLVL.

This chain links TRBV7-9 with TRBJ2-1; 7 nucleotides agree with TRBD2. From germline, CDR1 is SEHNR and CDR2 FQNEAQ (reference sequence). Trimming cost V 6 bases and J 3 bases; bases outside gene matches: 8. CDR3 size: 15 residues. In nucleotides, the CDR3 is TGTGCCAGCAGGGGGCGGGGACTACACTACAATGAGCAGTTCTTC. Its protein is CASRGRGLHYNEQFF.

Only one count was recorded for this clone. V usage is TRBV21-1 and J usage is TRBJ2-7; no check of the table's D call, TRBD1, against the DNA was made. TRBV21-1 constitutes a pseudogene. This CDR3 region has 12 residues. The CDR3 here is CASSKTGGEQYF. CDR3 DNA: TGTGCCAGCAGCAAGACAGGGGGAGAGCAGTACTTC.

The chain is built from TRBV5-1 and TRBJ1-1, with D perhaps matching TRBD1 (5 bases). There are 13 residues in the CDR3. From germline, CDR1 is SGHRS and CDR2 YFSETQ. V dropped 6 bases and J dropped 0 bases, with 9 bases sitting between them. CDR3 sequence (DNA): TGCGCCAGCACCTCGACAGTGAACACTGAAGCTTTCTTT. The encoded protein is CASTSTVNTEAFF. The full variable domain, rest sourced from reference TRBV5-1 and TRBJ1-1, is KAGVTQTPRYLIKTRGQQVTLSCSPISGHRSVSWYQQTPGQGLQFLFEYFSETQRNKGNFPGRFSGRQFSNSRSEMNVSTLELGDSALYLCASTSTVNTEAFFGQGTRLTVV.

This chain's CDR3 is CASSSLAEEQFF. Written as DNA, the CDR3 is TGTGCCAGCAGCTCCCTGGCGGAGGAGCAGTTCTTC. The V call is TRBV7-3, the J call TRBJ2-1; D is uncertain. This CDR3 has 12 residues. CDR1 and CDR2 (germline): SGHTA, FQGTGA. Trimming took 4 bases from V and 10 from J, leaving 11 bases between them.

This chain connects TRBV5-1 to TRBJ2-3; maybe TRBD2 (5 bases). V was cut by 4 bases and J by 6 bases, with 15 bases left in between. The CDR3 is made up of 14 amino acids. Germline assignment: CDR1 SGHRS and CDR2 YFSETQ. CDR3 amino acids: CASSPAVRGDTQYF. In DNA form, the CDR3 reads TGCGCCAGCAGCCCGGCTGTGAGAGGGGATACGCAGTATTTT.

This sequence joins TRBV4-3 and TRBJ1-1, with TRBD1 matching over 7 bases. Germline V CDR1 and CDR2: LGHNA, YSLEER. V lost 0 bases to trimming and J lost 4 bases; unmatched junction nucleotides: 11. CDR3 length: 17 amino acids. For the CDR3, the DNA is TGCGCCAGCAGCCAAGACCGACAGGGAGTAGGAGGCACTGAAGCTTTCTTT. Translating gives CASSQDRQGVGGTEAFF.

The rearrangement uses TRBV27 and TRBJ2-7; 10 positions match TRBD1. The CDR3 covers 13 residues. The germline V gene has CDR1 MNHEY and CDR2 SMNVEV (reference sequence). V gave up 3 bases and J gave up 5 bases; unmatched junction bases: 1. The CDR3 here is CASSFGTGDEQYF. Here the CDR3 DNA reads TGTGCCAGCAGTTTCGGGACAGGGGACGAGCAGTACTTC.

This sequence joins TRBV30 and TRBJ1-1; a possible D gene is TRBD1 (6 bases). CDR1 and CDR2 (germline): GTSNPN, SVGIG (reference sequence). The CDR3 contains 12 residues. The CDR3: CALDARGIGAFF. The CDR3 DNA reads as TGTGCATTAGATGCGAGGGGGATCGGGGCTTTCTTT. The full variable domain, with the rest looked up from reference TRBV30 and TRBJ1-1, is SQTIHQWPATLVQPVGSPLSLECTVEGTSNPNLYWYRQAAGRGLQLLFYSVGIGQISSEVPQNLSASRPQDRQFILSSKKLLLSDSGFYLCALDARGIGAFFGQGTRLTVV.

The rearrangement uses TRBV18 and TRBJ2-3; 9 bases map to TRBD2. The CDR3 has 14 amino acids. Per the germline V gene, CDR1 is KGHSH and CDR2 is LQKENI. V was pared by 6 bases and J by 3 bases, with 4 bases of the junction left unmatched. CDR3 coding DNA: TGTGCCAGCTCGGCGGGAGGGCCAACAGATACGCAGTATTTT. This encodes CASSAGGPTDTQYF.

This chain uses TRBV29-1 with TRBJ2-1, with TRBD2 matching over 9 bases. Per germline, CDR1 SQVTM and CDR2 ANQGSEA. There are 15 residues in the CDR3. Trimming took 0 bases from V and 3 from J; bases not matched to a gene: 3. CDR3 sequence: CSVEERLADYNEQFF. For the CDR3, the DNA is TGCAGCGTTGAAGAAAGACTAGCGGACTACAATGAGCAGTTCTTC.

The rearrangement uses TRBV7-2 and TRBJ2-1; 8 bases are shared with TRBD1. CDR1 is SGHTA, CDR2 FQGNSA, per germline. This CDR3 comprises 16 residues. Trimming removed 10 bases from V and 6 bases from J; junction bases left unmatched: 17. For the CDR3, the DNA is TGTGCCAACTCCATTCTGTCCGGGACAGGCCTCAATGAGCAGTTCTTC. Protein sequence: CANSILSGTGLNEQFF. The full variable domain, its missing parts supplied by reference TRBV7-2 and TRBJ2-1, is GAGVSQSPSNKVTEKGKDVELRCDPISGHTALYWYRQSLGQGLEFLIYFQGNSAPDKSGLPSDRFSAERTGGSVSTLTIQRTQQEDSAVYLCANSILSGTGLNEQFFGPGTRLTVL.

This chain joins TRBV9 and TRBJ2-7; D might be TRBD2 (5 bases). V was cut by 4 bases and J by 6 bases, with 14 bases left in between. CDR1 and CDR2 from the germline V gene are SGDLS and YYNGEE. This CDR3 has 13 residues. The CDR3 is CASSQTGVGEQYF. CDR3 nucleotides: TGTGCCAGCAGCCAAACCGGGGTTGGCGAGCAGTACTTC. Combining the CDR3 with reference TRBV9 and TRBJ2-7 gives the whole variable domain DSGVTQTPKHLITATGQRVTLRCSPRSGDLSVYWYQQSLDQGLQFLIQYYNGEERAKGNILERFSAQQFPDLHSELNLSSLELGDSALYFCASSQTGVGEQYFGPGTRLTVT.

The chain uses TRBV4-3 and TRBJ2-7, with D maybe TRBD1 (6 bases). V dropped 0 bases and J dropped 3 bases, with 9 bases sitting between them. CDR3 size: 14 residues. Germline CDR1 reads LGHNA; CDR2 reads YSLEER. The chain's CDR3 is CASSQDRGNYEQYF. The CDR3 nucleotides read TGCGCCAGCAGCCAAGACAGGGGTAACTACGAGCAGTACTTC.

This clone showed up just a few times. This chain uses TRBV5-4 with TRBJ2-2, with D possibly being TRBD2 (6 bases). This CDR3 is 15 amino acids long. Trimming stripped 2 bases from V and 1 base from J, with 9 bases between. Germline V gives CDR1 SGHNT, CDR2 YYREEE (reference sequence). CDR3 loop: CASSFGRGNTGELFF. Here the CDR3 DNA reads TGTGCCAGCAGCTTTGGGCGGGGGAACACCGGGGAGCTGTTTTTT.

This clone has just one count. The chain links TRBV7-9 to TRBJ2-1, with TRBD2 identical over 9 bases. After removal of 4 bases from V and 8 bases from J, the junction contained 9 bases not matched to a gene. This CDR3 spans 15 amino acids. Germline lookup yields CDR1 SEHNR and CDR2 FQNEAQ (reference sequence). Here the CDR3 reads CASSSVAGAFYEQFF. In DNA form, the CDR3 reads TGTGCCAGCAGCTCCGTAGCGGGAGCGTTCTATGAGCAGTTCTTC.

The gene calls are TRBV7-9 and TRBJ1-1; the D gene is possibly TRBD1 (5 bases). The V gene lost 2 bases and the J gene lost 6 bases, with 10 bases spanning the gap. Germline CDR1 is SEHNR and CDR2 is FQNEAQ (reference sequence). The CDR3 is 13 amino acids. This CDR3 reads CASSLMQGSEAFF. Written as DNA, the CDR3 is TGTGCCAGCAGCTTAATGCAGGGCTCTGAAGCTTTCTTT.

This clone was seen a single time. This chain joins TRBV5-6 and TRBJ1-5; 7 positions agree with TRBD1. J lost 5 bases, V lost 1 base, and 6 bases had no gene match. The germline V gene encodes CDR1 SGHDT and CDR2 YYEEEE. The CDR3 consists of 15 residues. As DNA, the CDR3 is TGTGCCAGCAGCTTGAGGGGCAGGGGGGATCAGCCCCAGCATTTT. Amino acid sequence: CASSLRGRGDQPQHF.

The V and J genes are TRBV7-6 and TRBJ2-3; D might be TRBD2 (6 bases). The CDR3 is made up of 17 amino acids. From germline, CDR1 is SGHVS and CDR2 FNYEAQ. Trimming cost V 4 bases and J 2 bases, with 19 bases left between them. The DNA of the CDR3 is TGTGCCAGCAGCTCTATGGCGGGGACGGGTCTCACAGATACGCAGTATTTT. Translation gives CASSSMAGTGLTDTQYF. Full variable domain (rest looked up from reference TRBV7-6 and TRBJ2-3): GAGVSQSPRYKVTKRGQDVALRCDPISGHVSLYWYRQALGQGPEFLTYFNYEAQQDKSGLPNDRFSAERPEGSISTLTIQRTEQRDSAMYRCASSSMAGTGLTDTQYFGPGTRLTVL.